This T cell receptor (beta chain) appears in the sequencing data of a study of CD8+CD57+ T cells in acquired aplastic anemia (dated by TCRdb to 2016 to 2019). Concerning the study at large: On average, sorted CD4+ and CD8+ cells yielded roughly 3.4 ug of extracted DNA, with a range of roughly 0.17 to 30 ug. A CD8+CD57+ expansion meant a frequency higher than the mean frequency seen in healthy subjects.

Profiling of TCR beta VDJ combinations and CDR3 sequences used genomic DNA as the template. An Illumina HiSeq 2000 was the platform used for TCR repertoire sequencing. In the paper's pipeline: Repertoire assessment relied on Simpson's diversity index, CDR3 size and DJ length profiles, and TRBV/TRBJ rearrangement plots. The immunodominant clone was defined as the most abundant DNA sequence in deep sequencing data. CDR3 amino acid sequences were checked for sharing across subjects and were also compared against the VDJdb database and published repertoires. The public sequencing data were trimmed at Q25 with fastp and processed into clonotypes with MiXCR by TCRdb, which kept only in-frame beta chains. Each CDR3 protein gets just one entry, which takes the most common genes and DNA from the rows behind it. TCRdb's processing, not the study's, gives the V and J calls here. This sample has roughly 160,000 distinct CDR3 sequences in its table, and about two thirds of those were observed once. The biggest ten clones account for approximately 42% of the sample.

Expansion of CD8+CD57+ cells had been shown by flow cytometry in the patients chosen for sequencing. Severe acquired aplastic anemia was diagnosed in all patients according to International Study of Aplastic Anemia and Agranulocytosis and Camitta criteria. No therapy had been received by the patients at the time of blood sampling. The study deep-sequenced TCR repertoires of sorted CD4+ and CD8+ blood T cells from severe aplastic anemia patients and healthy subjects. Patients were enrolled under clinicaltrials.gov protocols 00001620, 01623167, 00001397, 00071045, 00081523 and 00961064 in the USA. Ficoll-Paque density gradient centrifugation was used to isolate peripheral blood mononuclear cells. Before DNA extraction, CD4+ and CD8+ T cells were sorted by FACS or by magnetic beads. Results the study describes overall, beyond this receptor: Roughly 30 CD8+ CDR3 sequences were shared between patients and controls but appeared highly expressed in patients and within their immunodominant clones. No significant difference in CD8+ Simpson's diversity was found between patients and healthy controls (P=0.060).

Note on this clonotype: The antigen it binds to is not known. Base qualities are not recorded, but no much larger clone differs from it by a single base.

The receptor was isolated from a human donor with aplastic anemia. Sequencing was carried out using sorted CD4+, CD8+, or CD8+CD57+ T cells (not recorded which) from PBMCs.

The DNA sequence is TGCAGTGCTAGAGATCGGGGGATACGTCAGCCCCAGCATTTT. It is translated as CSARDRGIRQPQHF. This chain is built from TRBV20-1 and TRBJ1-5; TRBD1 is a possible D gene, resting on 5 matching bases. V is cut by 0 bases and J by 6 bases, and the space between the germline ends is 12 bases. Its CDR3 holds 14 amino acids, cysteine through phenylalanine. The only DNA kept is the CDR3, 42 bases in frame from the first base. The germline V gene (reference sequence) sets CDR1 to DFQATT and CDR2 to SNEGSKA.